This section outlines one T cell receptor (beta chain) sequence together with its context. A second roughly 7 to 11 cycle PCR used barcoded and J-beta primers. A single record per CDR3 protein comes from TCRdb applying MiXCR to the 5' RACE reads. This table holds hundreds of thousands of distinct CDR3 sequences, around 38% found once. The sample is drawn from a study of blood T cells in healthy people across ages. Overall study: Through template switching, about one barcoded beta molecule was captured per two T cells, as measured in model experiments.

Germline V CDR1 and CDR2: DFQATT, SNEGSKA (reference sequence). The CDR3 covers 15 residues. Unmatched junction bases numbered 10, after V lost 6 bases and J lost 4 bases. Donors each provided 9.5 to 10 milliliters of peripheral blood. RNA extraction gave at least 5.5 micrograms of total RNA per sample. The V call is TRBV20-1, the J call TRBJ2-1; 9 bases are shared with TRBD2. The material sequenced was blood. The source of this sequence is a man aged 80 or over in good health. This chain's CDR3 is CSARTGTSSYNEQFF. CDR3 bases: TGCAGTGCGAGAACCGGGACTAGCAGTTACAATGAGCAGTTCTTC.